The 2 T cell receptor beta chains below all came from one sample that was sequenced in a study of T cells in Graves' hyperthyroidism and ophthalmopathy. Using RNA transcripts as the source, TCR beta CDR3 regions were amplified. The study used the HTBI primer set for a first-round RT-PCR of the TCR CDR3. Each CDR3 protein is one row after TCRdb ran MiXCR on the multiplex PCR reads. The sample yields roughly 740,000 distinct CDR3 sequences, about 16% seen once. The sequenced material came from blood. The source of these receptors is a man between 18 and 29 years old with Graves' hyperthyroidism.

The table lists this clonotype with many counts. The chain is built from TRBV28 and TRBJ2-1; TRBD2 aligns across 10 bases. Germline assignment: CDR1 MDHEN and CDR2 SYDVKM. This CDR3 is 19 amino acids long. Trimming took 3 bases from V and 1 from J; bases not matched to a gene: 12. The CDR3: CASSFGVRSLAGSYNEQFF. The DNA of the CDR3 is TGTGCCAGCAGTTTTGGGGTCCGCTCACTAGCGGGATCCTACAATGAGCAGTTCTTC. Filled out from reference TRBV28 and TRBJ2-1, the complete variable domain reads DVKVTQSSRYLVKRTGEKVFLECVQDMDHENMFWYRQDPGLGLRLIYFSYDVKMKEKGDIPEGYSVSREKKERFSLILESASTNQTSMYLCASSFGVRSLAGSYNEQFFGPGTRLTVL.

As concerns this clonotype: The junction departs from germline at one end; a sequencing error may be responsible. This CDR3 is CASSTPTRVGREGSYNEQLF. The CDR3, as DNA: TGTGCCAGCAGTACCCCGACCAGGGTGGGACGGGAGGGCTCCTACAATGAGCAGCTCTTC. The chain recombines TRBV9 with TRBJ2-1; 8 bases align to TRBD2. The V gene's germline CDR1 is SGDLS and CDR2 YYNGEE. The CDR3 extends over 20 amino acids. The variable domain in full, with the rest retrieved from reference TRBV9 and TRBJ2-1, is DSGVTQTPKHLITATGQRVTLRCSPRSGDLSVYWYQQSLDQGLQFLIQYYNGEERAKGNILERFSAQQFPDLHSELNLSSLELGDSALYFCASSTPTRVGREGSYNEQLFGPGTRLTVL.